The 3 T cell receptor beta chains below all came from one sample that was sequenced in a study of beta chain features in type 1 diabetes. Broader study findings: TCRB CDR3s were moderately but significantly shorter in Type 1 diabetes patients in all four CD4+ subsets.

Reverse transcribing all isolated RNA meant expressed TCRB transcripts were sequenced. Assay used: immunoSEQ multiplex PCR; TCRdb lists only in-frame clones, some missing. The table lists 240,000 or so clones, 14% of them singletons, with around 0.019% in the top ten. The antigens for these receptors are not known. Sequencing was done on a sample of naive CD4+ T cells from blood. Receptors originate from a man aged 25-45 years with type 1 diabetes.

The sample holds a few counts of this clone. This chain joins TRBV10-3 and TRBJ2-7, with D possibly being TRBD1 (5 bases). The CDR3 loop spans 12 amino acids. V was trimmed by 3 bases and J by 8 bases, leaving 11 bases between them. Germline assignment: CDR1 ENHRY and CDR2 SYGVKD. The CDR3 nucleotides read TGTGCCATCAGTGACCTGCAGGGAAAGCAGTACTTC. Translation gives CAISDLQGKQYF.

This chain links TRBV6-5 with TRBJ1-1; TRBD1 might be the D (6 bases). V lost 6 bases and J 1 base, leaving 9 bases between the germline ends. Per germline, CDR1 MNHEY and CDR2 SVGAGI. The CDR3 is 13 residues long. CDR3 coding DNA: TGTGCCAGCAGCCCACAGGGGAACACTGAAGCTTTCTTT. This codes for CASSPQGNTEAFF.

This chain uses TRBV11-2 with TRBJ2-7, with D perhaps matching TRBD2 (5 bases). The V end lost 1 base, the J end lost 5 bases, and 12 bases lay between the germline ends. From germline, CDR1 is SGHAT and CDR2 FQNNGV. The CDR3 has 14 amino acids. CDR3 in DNA: TGTGCCAGCAGCTTAGTTCAGCTAGCCGACGAGCAGTACTTC. Its protein is CASSLVQLADEQYF.